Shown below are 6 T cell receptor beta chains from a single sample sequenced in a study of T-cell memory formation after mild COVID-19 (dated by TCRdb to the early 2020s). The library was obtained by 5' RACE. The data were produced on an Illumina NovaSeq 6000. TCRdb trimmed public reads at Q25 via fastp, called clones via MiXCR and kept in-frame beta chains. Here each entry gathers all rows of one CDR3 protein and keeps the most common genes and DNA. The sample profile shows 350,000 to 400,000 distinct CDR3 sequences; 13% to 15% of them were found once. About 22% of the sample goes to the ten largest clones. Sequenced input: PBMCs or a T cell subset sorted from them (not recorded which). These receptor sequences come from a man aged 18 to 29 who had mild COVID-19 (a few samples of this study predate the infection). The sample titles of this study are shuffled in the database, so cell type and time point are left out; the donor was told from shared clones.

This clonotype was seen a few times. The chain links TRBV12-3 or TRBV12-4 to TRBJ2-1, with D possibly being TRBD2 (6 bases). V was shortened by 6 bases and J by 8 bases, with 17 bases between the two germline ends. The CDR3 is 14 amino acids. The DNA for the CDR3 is TGTGCCAGCAGCCATAGGACTATTTGGGATGAGCAGTTCTTC. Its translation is CASSHRTIWDEQFF.

The CDR3 here is CASSPSGGSGNTIYF. The DNA for the CDR3 is TGTGCCAGCAGCCCATCAGGGGGCTCTGGAAACACCATATATTTT. This rearrangement joins TRBV9 to TRBJ1-3; 7 bases line up with TRBD1. CDR3 length equals 15 residues. In germline, CDR1 is SGDLS, CDR2 YYNGEE. The V gene end was trimmed by 4 bases and the J gene end by 0 bases; junction bases not matched to a gene: 4.

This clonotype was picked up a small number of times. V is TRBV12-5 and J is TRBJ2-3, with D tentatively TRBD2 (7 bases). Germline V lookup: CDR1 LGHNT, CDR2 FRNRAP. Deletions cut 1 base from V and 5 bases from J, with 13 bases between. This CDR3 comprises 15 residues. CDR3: CASGLEGGLGDTQYF. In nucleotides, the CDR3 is TGTGCTAGTGGTTTGGAGGGGGGGCTGGGAGATACGCAGTATTTT.

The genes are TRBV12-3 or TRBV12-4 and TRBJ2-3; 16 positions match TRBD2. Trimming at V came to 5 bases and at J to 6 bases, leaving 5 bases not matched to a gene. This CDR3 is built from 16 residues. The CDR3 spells CASSNRGLAGGDTQYF. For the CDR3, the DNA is TGTGCCAGCAGTAACCGGGGACTAGCGGGGGGGGATACGCAGTATTTT.

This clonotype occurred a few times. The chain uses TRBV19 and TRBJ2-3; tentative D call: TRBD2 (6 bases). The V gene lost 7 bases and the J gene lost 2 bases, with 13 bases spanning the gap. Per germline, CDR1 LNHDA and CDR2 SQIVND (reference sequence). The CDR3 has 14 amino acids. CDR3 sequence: CASKRRAFTDTQYF. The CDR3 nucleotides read TGTGCCAGTAAGAGGAGGGCCTTCACAGATACGCAGTATTTT.

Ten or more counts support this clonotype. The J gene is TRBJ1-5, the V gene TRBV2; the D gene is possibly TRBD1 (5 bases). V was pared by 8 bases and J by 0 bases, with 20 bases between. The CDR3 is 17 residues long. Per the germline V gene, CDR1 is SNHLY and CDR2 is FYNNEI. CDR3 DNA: TGTGCCAGCGGGACGGCTGCCGTCACAACTAGCAATCAGCCCCAGCATTTT. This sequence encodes CASGTAAVTTSNQPQHF. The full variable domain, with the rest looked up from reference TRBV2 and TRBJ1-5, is EPEVTQTPSHQVTQMGQEVILRCVPISNHLYFYWYRQILGQKVEFLVSFYNNEISEKSEIFDDQFSVERPDGSNFTLKIRSTKLEDSAMYFCASGTAAVTTSNQPQHFGDGTRLSIL.